The 30 T cell receptor beta chains given below trace back to one sample, sequenced in a study of beta chain features in type 1 diabetes. The isolated RNA, all of it, was reverse transcribed, so expressed TCRB transcripts were what got sequenced. Some clones are missing from TCRdb's copy, which holds only in-frame ones; the method was immunoSEQ multiplex PCR. The sample lists 500,000 to 700,000 clones, about a sixth occurring once. The sequenced sample consisted of naive CD4+ T cells from blood. These receptors all come from a man younger than 35 in good health.

There are a few counts of this clone. V gene TRBV2 combines with J gene TRBJ2-2, with D maybe TRBD2 (5 bases). CDR1 and CDR2 from the germline V gene are SNHLY and FYNNEI. Trimming left V 4 bases short and J 6 bases short, with 15 bases between. The CDR3 spans 15 residues. The CDR3 region is CASSGRRIDPGELFF. The CDR3, as DNA: TGTGCCAGCAGTGGGAGGAGGATTGACCCCGGGGAGCTGTTTTTT.

This clone was observed a handful of times. The rearrangement uses TRBV10-3 and TRBJ2-1; D perhaps matches TRBD2 (7 bases). CDR1 and CDR2 from the germline V gene are ENHRY and SYGVKD. CDR3 length: 14 amino acids. The germline V and J ends were trimmed by 4 bases and 7 bases, with 14 bases remaining between them. The CDR3 loop reads CAISGYREGNEQFF. CDR3 sequence (DNA): TGTGCCATCAGTGGTTACAGGGAGGGAAATGAGCAGTTCTTC.

The V gene is TRBV5-6, the J gene TRBJ2-3; D is perhaps TRBD1 or TRBD2 (5 bases each). Germline V lookup: CDR1 SGHDT, CDR2 YYEEEE. Trimming removed 0 bases at V and 6 bases at J, with 11 bases between. This CDR3 has 14 amino acids. For the CDR3, the DNA is TGTGCCAGCAGCTTGGCACGGGGCAGTGATACGCAGTATTTT. Its protein is CASSLARGSDTQYF.

Concerning this clone itself: Other nucleotide sequences from this sample produce the same CDR3. The genes are TRBV5-1 and TRBJ1-1; the D gene is possibly TRBD1 (6 bases). CDR3 length: 14 residues. CDR1 and CDR2 from the germline V gene are SGHRS and YFSETQ. Trimming pared 0 bases from V and 1 base from J, leaving 7 bases between. The CDR3 loop is CASSLEQGNTEAFF. The CDR3 bases are TGCGCCAGCAGCTTGGAACAGGGGAACACTGAAGCTTTCTTT.

There are a few counts of this clone. The chain couples TRBV5-4 to TRBJ2-1; D unclear. The V gene lost 0 bases and the J gene lost 7 bases, with 8 bases spanning the gap. Per germline, CDR1 SGHNT and CDR2 YYREEE (reference sequence). CDR3 length: 13 amino acids. Here the CDR3 DNA reads TGTGCCAGCAGCTTGGAGTACCCGAATGAGCAGTTCTTC. This encodes CASSLEYPNEQFF.

The chain links TRBV7-2 to TRBJ1-1; D ambiguous. V shed 3 bases and J shed 1 base, with 6 bases lying between them. CDR1 is SGHTA, CDR2 FQGNSA, per germline. This CDR3 is 13 amino acids long. CDR3 sequence: CASSFGGNTEAFF. The CDR3 region has the DNA TGTGCCAGCAGCTTTGGCGGGAACACTGAAGCTTTCTTT. The complete variable domain, with remaining parts taken from reference TRBV7-2 and TRBJ1-1, reads GAGVSQSPSNKVTEKGKDVELRCDPISGHTALYWYRQSLGQGLEFLIYFQGNSAPDKSGLPSDRFSAERTGGSVSTLTIQRTQQEDSAVYLCASSFGGNTEAFFGQGTRLTVV.

This clone was seen a few times. The chain joins TRBV28 to TRBJ1-4; D is possibly TRBD1 (5 bases). Germline V CDR1 and CDR2: MDHEN, SYDVKM. V was shortened by 3 bases and J by 7 bases, with 15 bases between the two germline ends. The CDR3 consists of 15 residues. The CDR3 coding sequence is TGTGCCAGCAGTTTTGTCAGGGAAGGACCTGAAAAACTGTTTTTT. Protein sequence: CASSFVREGPEKLFF. Looking up the rest from reference TRBV28 and TRBJ1-4 gives the full variable domain: DVKVTQSSRYLVKRTGEKVFLECVQDMDHENMFWYRQDPGLGLRLIYFSYDVKMKEKGDIPEGYSVSREKKERFSLILESASTNQTSMYLCASSFVREGPEKLFFGSGTQLSVL.

The sample holds a few counts of this clone. The genes are TRBV20-1 and TRBJ1-1; no clear D gene. The germline V gene has CDR1 DFQATT and CDR2 SNEGSKA (reference sequence). Trimming shortened V by 3 bases and J by 6 bases, and 8 bases separated the two germline ends. The CDR3 spans 11 residues. CDR3 sequence reads: CSARQTSEAFF. CDR3 in DNA: TGCAGTGCTAGGCAGACATCTGAAGCTTTCTTT.

The chain is built from TRBV14 and TRBJ2-5, with 9 nucleotides matching TRBD1. The germline gives CDR1 SGHDN, CDR2 FVKESK. Losses at the gene ends were 6 bases for V and 1 base for J; bases not matched to a gene: 9. The CDR3 totals 16 residues. CDR3 nucleotides: TGTGCCAGCAGTCTCAGACAGGGGGTGATCCAAGAGACCCAGTACTTC. This gives the protein CASSLRQGVIQETQYF.

CDR3 bases: TGCGCCAGCAGCCCTTTACCGGGAGGCCAAGAGACCCAGTACTTC. This codes for CASSPLPGGQETQYF. The V gene is TRBV5-1, the J gene TRBJ2-5; 7 nucleotides agree with TRBD2. V lost 4 bases and J lost 1; bases outside the gene matches: 7. The CDR3 spans 15 residues. Germline V gene sequence: CDR1 SGHRS, CDR2 YFSETQ. Full variable domain (missing parts from reference TRBV5-1 and TRBJ2-5): KAGVTQTPRYLIKTRGQQVTLSCSPISGHRSVSWYQQTPGQGLQFLFEYFSETQRNKGNFPGRFSGRQFSNSRSEMNVSTLELGDSALYLCASSPLPGGQETQYFGPGTRLLVL.

This chain joins TRBV7-9 and TRBJ1-6, with D possibly being TRBD1 (5 bases). The CDR3 contains 14 residues. Germline CDR1 and CDR2: SEHNR and FQNEAQ (reference sequence). V was clipped by 3 bases and J by 7 bases, with 10 bases between them. CDR3 protein: CASSFQGLNSPLHF. The CDR3 DNA reads as TGTGCCAGCAGCTTTCAGGGTTTGAATTCACCCCTCCACTTT.

The J gene is TRBJ2-5, the V gene TRBV5-1; D may be TRBD2 (5 bases). The germline V gene encodes CDR1 SGHRS and CDR2 YFSETQ. Deletions cut 5 bases from V and 5 bases from J, with 13 bases between. CDR3 length: 13 amino acids. The CDR3 sequence: CASSEGTAETQYF. The CDR3 nucleotides read TGCGCCAGCAGTGAGGGCACGGCGGAGACCCAGTACTTC.

This clone appeared a few times. The chain is built from TRBV7-9 and TRBJ2-3; a weak D match, TRBD2 (5 bases). Germline V gives CDR1 SEHNR, CDR2 FQNEAQ (reference sequence). This CDR3 spans 14 amino acids. Trimming took 7 bases from V and 6 from J, leaving 17 bases between them. CDR3 region: CASTSQPGSDTQYF. The DNA of the CDR3 is TGTGCCAGCACCTCCCAACCGGGGTCGGATACGCAGTATTTT.

The sample holds a few counts of this clone. The chain recombines TRBV7-9 with TRBJ1-1; D call uncertain. The V end was cut by 2 bases, the J end by 4 bases, with 20 bases between. The germline CDR1 and CDR2 sequences are SEHNR and FQNEAQ (reference sequence). The CDR3 is 17 amino acids. CDR3 coding DNA: TGTGCCAGCAGCTTAAGTTCAAGATACGGGTCGGCCACTGAAGCTTTCTTT. Its protein is CASSLSSRYGSATEAFF.

This clone has a handful of counts. V usage is TRBV4-3 and J usage is TRBJ2-7; tentatively, D is TRBD2 (6 bases). V was pared by 1 base and J by 4 bases, with 14 bases between. Germline loops: CDR1 LGHNA, CDR2 YSLEER. This CDR3 spans 15 amino acids. DNA of the CDR3: TGCGCCAGCAGCCAAGCCACCGGGGGTTGGTACGAGCAGTACTTC. Its translation: CASSQATGGWYEQYF.

The chain combines TRBV19 with TRBJ2-5, with D possibly being TRBD1 or TRBD2 (5 bases each). V was shortened by 3 bases and J by 1 base, with 9 bases between the two germline ends. Per germline, CDR1 LNHDA and CDR2 SQIVND (reference sequence). CDR3 size: 14 residues. The CDR3 DNA follows: TGTGCCAGTAGTATTCGGGGCACCCAAGAGACCCAGTACTTC. Translating gives CASSIRGTQETQYF.

The chain carries TRBV5-4 and TRBJ2-3; D uncertain. Trimming took 0 bases from V and 2 from J, leaving 7 bases between them. Germline V gene data show CDR1 as SGHNT and CDR2 as YYREEE (reference sequence). The CDR3 runs to 14 residues. The CDR3, as DNA: TGTGCCAGCAGCTTGGAGGTCTTCACAGATACGCAGTATTTT. This encodes CASSLEVFTDTQYF.

This clone was recorded a few times. V usage is TRBV28 and J usage is TRBJ1-3, with D uncertain. This CDR3 region has 15 residues. Germline V gives CDR1 MDHEN, CDR2 SYDVKM. Trimming pared 4 bases from V and 0 bases from J, leaving 10 bases between. Written as DNA, the CDR3 is TGTGCCAGCAGTTGGAGGTTGAGCTCTGGAAACACCATATATTTT. It yields the protein CASSWRLSSGNTIYF.

The V gene is TRBV2, the J gene TRBJ2-7; 12 bases agree with TRBD1. The ends lost 5 bases at V and 3 bases at J; junction bases unmatched: 2. The CDR3 spans 14 residues. Germline V gives CDR1 SNHLY, CDR2 FYNNEI. This CDR3 reads CASSRDRGLYEQYF. CDR3 nucleotides: TGTGCCAGCAGTCGGGACAGGGGGCTCTACGAGCAGTACTTC.

This clone showed up just a few times. This chain joins TRBV21-1 and TRBJ2-1; the table names TRBD2, a call not compared with the DNA. TRBV21-1 is classified as a pseudogene. The CDR3 is made up of 16 amino acids. The chain's CDR3 is CASSKAGSREGNEQFF. In DNA form, the CDR3 reads TGTGCCAGCAGCAAAGCGGGATCGCGGGAGGGCAATGAGCAGTTCTTC.

This clone has only a few counts. The chain recombines TRBV2 with TRBJ2-2; 9 bases line up with TRBD1. The CDR3 contains 15 residues. V dropped 5 bases and J dropped 4; count of bases not matched to a gene: 5. Germline V gene lookup returns CDR1 SNHLY and CDR2 FYNNEI. This CDR3 is CASSWTGASTGELFF. The CDR3 DNA sequence: TGTGCCAGCAGTTGGACAGGGGCGTCCACCGGGGAGCTGTTTTTT. Full variable domain (missing parts from reference TRBV2 and TRBJ2-2): EPEVTQTPSHQVTQMGQEVILRCVPISNHLYFYWYRQILGQKVEFLVSFYNNEISEKSEIFDDQFSVERPDGSNFTLKIRSTKLEDSAMYFCASSWTGASTGELFFGEGSRLTVL.

This clone was counted only a few times. The chain has TRBV7-9 and TRBJ2-1; TRBD1 matches 8 bases. V lost 3 bases, J lost 9 bases, and 7 bases stayed unmatched. The CDR3 is 14 residues long. The V gene's germline CDR1 is SEHNR and CDR2 FQNEAQ (reference sequence). The CDR3 spells CASSFPGQGTEQFF. CDR3 bases: TGTGCCAGCAGCTTTCCCGGACAGGGCACTGAGCAGTTCTTC. Full variable domain (rest looked up from reference TRBV7-9 and TRBJ2-1): DTGVSQNPRHKITKRGQNVTFRCDPISEHNRLYWYRQTLGQGPEFLTYFQNEAQLEKSRLLSDRFSAERPKGSFSTLEIQRTEQGDSAMYLCASSFPGQGTEQFFGPGTRLTVL.

This clone has just a few counts. The CDR3: CASSSQSYEQYF. Here the CDR3 DNA reads TGTGCCAGCAGCTCTCAGAGCTACGAGCAGTACTTC. J is TRBJ2-7 and V is TRBV11-1; D is ambiguous. The V end lost 4 bases, the J end lost 3 bases, and 7 bases lay between the germline ends. Germline CDR1 reads SGHAT; CDR2 reads FQDESV (reference sequence). The CDR3 has 12 amino acids.

This clone was recorded a few times. V usage is TRBV7-2 and J usage is TRBJ2-3; D is undetermined. Germline CDR1 reads SGHTA; CDR2 reads FQGNSA. The V end lost 5 bases, the J end lost 6 bases, and 18 bases lay between the germline ends. This CDR3 has 15 residues. The CDR3 DNA reads as TGTGCCAGCAGCCCGAGGTGGCAGGTTGGGGATACGCAGTATTTT. Translated, it gives CASSPRWQVGDTQYF.

This chain links TRBV7-9 with TRBJ1-3; no definite D call. This CDR3 comprises 14 residues. Per the germline V gene, CDR1 is SEHNR and CDR2 is FQNEAQ (reference sequence). The V end was cut by 8 bases, the J end by 0 bases, with 11 bases between. In nucleotides, the CDR3 is TGTGCCAGCCTCGGAACTGACTCTGGAAACACCATATATTTT. This translates into CASLGTDSGNTIYF.

In regard to this clone: One junction end disagrees with the germline gene, perhaps due to a read error. CDR3 protein: CASSEARRASVF. The CDR3 DNA follows: TGTGCCAGCAGTGAAGCGCGACGGGCCTCCGTCTTC. The V gene is TRBV6-1, the J gene TRBJ2-1; D not resolved. CDR3 length equals 12 residues. Germline V gene lookup returns CDR1 MNHNS and CDR2 SASEGT.

The chain carries TRBV30 and TRBJ1-4; 8 positions match TRBD1. The CDR3 has 14 amino acids. With V trimmed by 3 bases and J by 8 bases, 8 bases remained unmatched. The germline V gene has CDR1 GTSNPN and CDR2 SVGIG (reference sequence). As DNA, the CDR3 is TGTGCCTGGAGAGACAGGGGACGGGGAGAAAAACTGTTTTTT. Translation gives CAWRDRGRGEKLFF. Together with reference TRBV30 and TRBJ1-4, the CDR3 gives the full variable domain: SQTIHQWPATLVQPVGSPLSLECTVEGTSNPNLYWYRQAAGRGLQLLFYSVGIGQISSEVPQNLSASRPQDRQFILSSKKLLLSDSGFYLCAWRDRGRGEKLFFGSGTQLSVL.

V usage is TRBV5-1 and J usage is TRBJ2-3, with 9 bases matching TRBD1. V gave up 3 bases and J gave up 0 bases; unmatched junction bases: 8. CDR3 length: 17 residues. Per germline, CDR1 SGHRS and CDR2 YFSETQ. This chain's CDR3 is CASSSGGTGTSTDTQYF. The CDR3 DNA is TGCGCCAGCAGCTCCGGCGGGACAGGGACTAGCACAGATACGCAGTATTTT.

This clone was counted only a few times. The DNA for the CDR3 is TGTGCCTGGAGCCCCCAGATGAACACTGAAGCTTTCTTT. It encodes CAWSPQMNTEAFF. This chain links TRBV30 with TRBJ1-1; D is undetermined. The CDR3 extends over 13 amino acids. Trimming took 3 bases from V and 0 from J, leaving 8 bases between them. Germline CDR1 is GTSNPN and CDR2 is SVGIG (reference sequence). Together with reference TRBV30 and TRBJ1-1, the CDR3 gives the full variable domain: SQTIHQWPATLVQPVGSPLSLECTVEGTSNPNLYWYRQAAGRGLQLLFYSVGIGQISSEVPQNLSASRPQDRQFILSSKKLLLSDSGFYLCAWSPQMNTEAFFGQGTRLTVV.

This clone occurred a few times. The J gene is TRBJ1-6, the V gene TRBV6-6, with D perhaps TRBD1 (5 bases). V lost 2 bases and J lost 7, with 12 bases in between. Germline CDR1 MNHNY, CDR2 SVGAGI (reference sequence). The CDR3 extends over 15 amino acids. The CDR3 loop is CASSYEGRGNSPLHF. The DNA for the CDR3 is TGTGCCAGCAGTTACGAGGGGCGAGGGAATTCACCCCTCCACTTT.